A selection of T cell receptor beta chains follows, all from one sample in a study of cytomegalovirus exposure and HLA in healthy donors. TCRdb's table, derived via immunoSEQ multiplex PCR, lists solely in-frame clones and lacks some. The profile covers some 130,000 clones, with 70% to 80% appearing a single time and over 2% taken by the ten largest. The specimen sequenced was PBMCs. The receptors derive from a woman in her sixties in good health and CMV-seropositive. CDR3s include the opening cysteine and the closing phenylalanine or tryptophan. D genes are given only for firm matches. Clone sizes are given selectively: once, few, many, or a class where the clone is expanded.

D: TRBD1
V: TRBV11-2
J: TRBJ2-7
size: few
CDR3: CASSQGQGNYEQYF
DNA: TGTGCCAGCAGCCAGGGACAGGGTAACTACGAGCAGTACTTC

D: NA
V: TRBV29-1
J: TRBJ2-1
size: NA
CDR3: CSVRFLNEQFF
DNA: TGCAGCGTGAGATTCCTAAATGAGCAGTTCTTC

D: TRBD2
V: TRBV27
J: TRBJ2-7
size: few
CDR3: CASSLGGEQYF
DNA: TGTGCCAGCAGTTTGGGAGGGGAGCAGTACTTC

D: NA
V: TRBV6-5
J: TRBJ1-5
size: NA
CDR3: CASSLRGQPQHF
DNA: TGTGCCAGCAGTTTAAGGGGGCAGCCCCAGCATTTT

D: TRBD1
V: TRBV29-1
J: TRBJ1-1
size: once
CDR3: CSGRQGGNTEAFF
DNA: TGCAGCGGTCGACAGGGAGGGAACACTGAAGCTTTCTTT

D: NA
V: TRBV5-8
J: TRBJ1-6
size: NA
CDR3: CASSYPGLAKSPLHF
DNA: TGTGCCAGCAGCTATCCGGGACTGGCGAAATCACCCCTCCACTTT

D: TRBD2
V: TRBV7-7
J: TRBJ2-2
size: once
CDR3: CASSLGAGGTGELFF
DNA: TGTGCTAGCAGCTTAGGAGCGGGGGGCACCGGGGAGCTGTTTTTT

D: NA
V: TRBV28
J: TRBJ1-2
size: NA
CDR3: CASVAVSYGYTF
DNA: TGTGCCAGCGTAGCTGTCTCCTATGGCTACACCTTC

D: TRBD2
V: TRBV7-7
J: TRBJ2-3
size: NA
CDR3: CASSLGSGGASDTQYF
DNA: TGTGCTAGCAGCTTAGGGAGCGGGGGGGCCTCGGATACGCAGTATTTT

D: NA
V: TRBV7-9
J: TRBJ1-2
size: NA
CDR3: CASSPPQADGYTF
DNA: TGTGCCAGCAGCCCACCCCAAGCGGATGGCTACACCTTC

D: TRBD1
V: TRBV6-6
J: TRBJ1-2
size: NA
CDR3: CASSYEYKGAGFSYTF
DNA: TGTGCCAGCAGTTACGAGTATAAGGGGGCAGGATTTAGCTACACCTTC

D: NA
V: TRBV5-1
J: TRBJ2-7
size: few
CDR3: CASSSDLLNSYEQYF
DNA: TGCGCCAGCAGCTCTGACTTGTTGAACTCCTACGAGCAGTACTTC

D: TRBD1
V: TRBV27
J: TRBJ1-6
size: NA
CDR3: CASRLTGGNSPLHF
DNA: TGTGCCAGCAGACTGACAGGGGGTAATTCACCCCTCCACTTT

D: TRBD2
V: TRBV27
J: TRBJ2-1
size: NA
CDR3: CASSFRAGGYNEQFF
DNA: TGTGCCAGCAGTTTCCGAGCGGGGGGGTACAATGAGCAGTTCTTC

D: NA
V: TRBV5-4
J: TRBJ1-2
size: NA
CDR3: CASSLETAISNYGYTF
DNA: TGTGCCAGCAGCTTGGAGACAGCAATTTCTAACTATGGCTACACCTTC

D: NA
V: TRBV18
J: TRBJ2-2
size: NA
CDR3: CASSPGQSGTGELFF
DNA: TGTGCCAGCTCACCAGGACAGAGTGGCACCGGGGAGCTGTTTTTT

D: TRBD1
V: TRBV10-3
J: TRBJ1-4
size: NA
CDR3: CAIRGTALEKLFF
DNA: TGTGCCATCAGAGGGACAGCACTTGAAAAACTGTTTTTT

D: TRBD1
V: TRBV6-5
J: TRBJ1-2
size: NA
CDR3: CASSYGTADGYTF
DNA: TGTGCCAGCAGTTACGGGACAGCAGATGGCTACACCTTC

D: TRBD1
V: TRBV12-5
J: TRBJ2-5
size: NA
CDR3: CASGFGQGSQETQYF
DNA: TGTGCTAGTGGTTTCGGACAGGGTAGTCAAGAGACCCAGTACTTC

D: TRBD1
V: TRBV25-1
J: TRBJ1-1
size: NA
CDR3: CASRTSGQGAEAFF
DNA: TGTGCCAGCAGAACCTCGGGACAGGGTGCGGAAGCTTTCTTT

D: TRBD1
V: TRBV7-2
J: TRBJ2-3
size: once
CDR3: CASSIDRGQTDTQYF
DNA: TGTGCCAGCAGCATCGACAGGGGGCAGACAGATACGCAGTATTTT

D: NA
V: TRBV6-4
J: TRBJ1-5
size: NA
CDR3: CASTPGDGQPQHF
DNA: TGTGCCAGCACCCCGGGGGATGGTCAGCCCCAGCATTTT

D: NA
V: TRBV5-6
J: TRBJ1-6
size: NA
CDR3: CASSAGGTRYNSPLHF
DNA: TGTGCCAGCAGCGCCGGAGGGACCCGATATAATTCACCCCTCCACTTT

D: TRBD1
V: TRBV10-3
J: TRBJ1-5
size: many
CDR3: CAAGQGSNQPQHF
DNA: TGTGCCGCCGGACAGGGTAGCAATCAGCCCCAGCATTTT

D: NA
V: TRBV7-2
J: TRBJ2-6
size: NA
CDR3: CASSLVVLPSGANVLTF
DNA: TGTGCCAGCAGCTTAGTAGTACTGCCCTCTGGGGCCAACGTCCTGACTTTC

D: TRBD1
V: TRBV7-3
J: TRBJ1-6
size: few
CDR3: CASSLGQGGSPLHF
DNA: TGTGCCAGCAGCTTGGGACAGGGTGGGTCACCCCTCCACTTT

D: NA
V: TRBV6-1
J: TRBJ1-2
size: NA
CDR3: CASSSGLTNYGYTF
DNA: TGTGCCAGCTCCTCGGGGTTGACTAACTATGGCTACACCTTC

D: TRBD1
V: TRBV5-1
J: TRBJ1-1
size: NA
CDR3: CASKGQGAWDTEAFF
DNA: TGCGCCAGCAAGGGACAGGGGGCTTGGGACACTGAAGCTTTCTTT

D: NA
V: TRBV21-1
J: TRBJ2-2
size: NA
CDR3: CASSEGDSEPNTGELFF
DNA: TGTGCCAGCAGCGAAGGGGATAGCGAGCCGAACACCGGGGAGCTGTTTTTT

D: TRBD2
V: TRBV4-1
J: TRBJ2-1
size: NA
CDR3: CASSHPPASGDNEQFF
DNA: TGCGCCAGCAGCCATCCCCCGGCTAGCGGGGACAATGAGCAGTTCTTC

D: TRBD2
V: TRBV9
J: TRBJ2-3
size: NA
CDR3: CASSVSGGHTDTQYF
DNA: TGTGCCAGCAGCGTGAGCGGGGGGCACACAGATACGCAGTATTTT

D: NA
V: TRBV5-1
J: TRBJ2-3
size: NA
CDR3: CASSLSTDTQYF
DNA: TGCGCCAGCAGCCTTTCCACAGATACGCAGTATTTT

D: TRBD1
V: TRBV19
J: TRBJ1-2
size: NA
CDR3: CASSSGQGYGYTF
DNA: TGTGCCAGTAGTTCGGGACAGGGTTATGGCTACACCTTC

D: NA
V: TRBV6-5
J: TRBJ2-7
size: NA
CDR3: CASSYSRSRGRYEQYF
DNA: TGTGCCAGCAGTTACTCGAGGTCCAGGGGTAGGTACGAGCAGTACTTC

D: TRBD1
V: TRBV27
J: TRBJ1-5
size: NA
CDR3: CASSFRGTANSNQPQHF
DNA: TGTGCCAGCAGTTTCCGTGGGACAGCTAATAGCAATCAGCCCCAGCATTTT

D: TRBD2
V: TRBV5-4
J: TRBJ2-1
size: NA
CDR3: CASSLYSGGALNNEQFF
DNA: TGTGCCAGCAGCTTGTACAGCGGGGGGGCCCTCAACAATGAGCAGTTCTTC

D: TRBD1
V: TRBV19
J: TRBJ2-3
size: NA
CDR3: CASSQQGSLTDTQYF
DNA: TGTGCCAGTAGTCAACAGGGGTCCCTGACAGATACGCAGTATTTT

D: TRBD1
V: TRBV7-2
J: TRBJ1-2
size: NA
CDR3: CASSLDSGTGYGYTF
DNA: TGTGCCAGCAGCTTAGACTCCGGGACAGGGTATGGCTACACCTTC

D: NA
V: TRBV18
J: TRBJ1-1
size: NA
CDR3: CASSPDSSSEAFF
DNA: TGTGCCAGCTCACCGGACTCCTCCTCTGAAGCTTTCTTT

D: TRBD2
V: TRBV29-1
J: TRBJ2-1
size: NA
CDR3: CSVETGGSYNEQFF
DNA: TGCAGCGTTGAAACGGGGGGTTCATACAATGAGCAGTTCTTC

D: NA
V: TRBV28
J: TRBJ1-2
size: NA
CDR3: CASISAADLRYGYTF
DNA: TGTGCCAGCATTTCCGCGGCCGACCTGAGATATGGCTACACCTTC

D: NA
V: TRBV19
J: TRBJ2-2
size: NA
CDR3: CASSPAGELFF
DNA: TGTGCCAGTAGCCCCGCCGGGGAGCTGTTTTTT

D: NA
V: TRBV5-1
J: TRBJ2-1
size: few
CDR3: CASSLGESYNEQFF
DNA: TGCGCCAGCAGCTTGGGAGAATCCTACAATGAGCAGTTCTTC

D: TRBD1
V: TRBV11-2
J: TRBJ2-7
size: NA
CDR3: CASSLVQGVYEQYF
DNA: TGTGCCAGCAGCTTAGTTCAGGGGGTCTACGAGCAGTACTTC

D: NA
V: TRBV5-1
J: TRBJ2-7
size: NA
CDR3: CASSLGWGGASYEQYF
DNA: TGCGCCAGCAGCTTGGGGTGGGGGGGCGCGTCCTACGAGCAGTACTTC

D: NA
V: TRBV6-5
J: TRBJ2-7
size: NA
CDR3: CASTKGQDAGTRYF
DNA: TGTGCCAGCACTAAGGGCCAGGACGCCGGTACTAGGTACTTC

D: NA
V: TRBV19
J: TRBJ1-2
size: NA
CDR3: CASSPSWRGRRPYGYTF
DNA: TGTGCCAGTAGTCCCTCATGGAGGGGTCGGAGACCCTATGGCTACACCTTC

D: TRBD1
V: TRBV7-9
J: TRBJ1-6
size: NA
CDR3: CASRRGQGFDSPLHF
DNA: TGTGCCAGCAGAAGGGGACAGGGGTTTGATTCACCCCTCCACTTT

D: NA
V: TRBV4-1
J: TRBJ2-2
size: NA
CDR3: CASSKDRFGLFF
DNA: TGCGCCAGCAGCAAAGACAGGTTCGGGCTGTTTTTT

D: NA
V: TRBV7-9
J: TRBJ1-6
size: NA
CDR3: CASSSTEQGSGSPLHF
DNA: TGTGCCAGCAGCTCCACGGAACAGGGATCAGGTTCACCCCTCCACTTT

D: TRBD2
V: TRBV15
J: TRBJ2-5
size: NA
CDR3: CATSRPSAGSQETQYF
DNA: TGTGCCACCAGCAGGCCCTCAGCGGGGAGCCAAGAGACCCAGTACTTC

D: TRBD1
V: TRBV9
J: TRBJ1-2
size: few
CDR3: CASSPSGQGDFYGYTF
DNA: TGTGCCAGCAGCCCCTCGGGACAGGGGGATTTCTATGGCTACACCTTC

D: NA
V: TRBV19
J: TRBJ1-1
size: NA
CDR3: CASTWALLNTEAFF
DNA: TGTGCCAGTACCTGGGCCCTATTGAACACTGAAGCTTTCTTT

D: TRBD1
V: TRBV12-5
J: TRBJ1-2
size: few
CDR3: CASGTQGADYGYTF
DNA: TGTGCTAGTGGTACGCAGGGGGCCGACTATGGCTACACCTTC

D: NA
V: TRBV6-6
J: TRBJ2-7
size: NA
CDR3: CASSYSSVNEQYF
DNA: TGTGCCAGCAGTTACTCTTCCGTAAACGAGCAGTACTTC